This T cell receptor (beta chain) came from a study of cytomegalovirus exposure and HLA in healthy donors. The overall study: In an early release, HLA-typed donors contributed approximately 80 million unique TCR sequences.

Among the donors, all were healthy bone marrow donors. In regard to this clone: Its antigen is not identified.

Trimming removed 1 base at V and 1 base at J, with 11 bases between. The CDR3 extends over 16 amino acids. Germline lookup yields CDR1 MDHEN and CDR2 SYDVKM. Study outcomes and limitations: Per published reports, the classifier diagnosed cytomegalovirus status with high specificity and sensitivity.

PCR involved 60 Vbeta and 13 Jbeta primers. Produced via immunoSEQ multiplex PCR; TCRdb's table is partial and in-frame only. The data show around 130,000 clones, just under 80% seen once. The V call is TRBV28, the J call TRBJ1-3; a weak D match, TRBD1 (6 bases). The receptor was derived from a young man in good health and CMV-seronegative. The material sequenced was PBMCs. The CDR3 spells CASSLLGTRSGNTIYF. In DNA form, the CDR3 reads TGTGCCAGCAGTTTATTGGGGACACGATCTGGAAACACCATATATTTT.